These 25 T cell receptor beta chains were all obtained from the same sample, sequenced in a study of T cells in Graves' hyperthyroidism and ophthalmopathy. Amplified TCR beta CDR3 regions came from RNA transcripts. The HTBI primer set drove a first-round RT-PCR of the TCR CDR3. TCRdb independently ran MiXCR on the multiplex PCR reads; one entry per CDR3 protein. The sample has under 500,000 distinct CDR3 sequences, over 11% seen once. The source material was blood. Receptors originate from a man aged 50-59 years with Graves' ophthalmopathy.

Only a few counts were recorded for this clonotype. The chain is built from TRBV29-1 and TRBJ2-2; tentative D call: TRBD1 (6 bases). The CDR3 length is 13 residues. Trimming removed 5 bases at V and 4 bases at J, with 11 bases between. Germline CDR1 is SQVTM and CDR2 is ANQGSEA. This CDR3 reads CSVRQGSTGELFF. DNA of the CDR3: TGCAGCGTTCGTCAGGGGAGCACCGGGGAGCTGTTTTTT.

The chain uses TRBV4-1 and TRBJ2-7, with D maybe TRBD2 (6 bases). Germline-derived CDR1 and CDR2 are MGHRA and YSYEKL. This CDR3 is built from 16 residues. V gave up 1 base and J gave up 1 base, with 14 bases separating them. The CDR3 region is CASSQGPTGTSYEQYF. The DNA for the CDR3 is TGCGCCAGCAGCCAAGGCCCTACCGGGACTTCCTACGAGCAGTACTTC.

This chain joins TRBV4-1 and TRBJ1-6, with D uncertain. CDR3 length: 15 residues. CDR1 is MGHRA and CDR2 is YSYEKL in the germline V gene. V was trimmed by 3 bases and J by 7 bases, leaving 13 bases between them. CDR3 loop: CASSQPARLNSPLHF. DNA of the CDR3: TGCGCCAGCAGCCAGCCCGCCAGGTTGAATTCACCCCTCCACTTT.

The rearrangement links TRBV5-1 to TRBJ2-7; D gene unclear. CDR3 length: 14 amino acids. The V and J ends lost 0 bases and 4 bases respectively, with 11 bases between them. Germline CDR1 is SGHRS and CDR2 is YFSETQ. The CDR3, as DNA: TGCGCCAGCAGCTTGGCCGTTCTGGGGTACGAGCAGTACTTC. The encoded protein is CASSLAVLGYEQYF.

This clonotype was counted many times. DNA for the CDR3: TGTGCCAGCAGCGTAGGGGGGTCAGATACGCAGTATTTT. Its translation: CASSVGGSDTQYF. The chain links TRBV9 to TRBJ2-3; either TRBD1 or TRBD2 may supply D (5 bases each). The V end was cut by 0 bases, the J end by 4 bases, with 6 bases between. The CDR3 is 13 residues long. Germline V gives CDR1 SGDLS, CDR2 YYNGEE.

This clonotype was recorded at least ten times. V is TRBV12-3 or TRBV12-4 and J is TRBJ2-7; either TRBD1 or TRBD2 may supply D (5 bases each). Trimming took off 5 bases at V and 2 bases at J, with 13 bases between the two ends. CDR3 size: 14 residues. The CDR3 DNA follows: TGTGCCAGCAGTCGCCGGAGAGGGGCCTACGAGCAGTACTTC. Translating it yields CASSRRRGAYEQYF.

This clonotype was recorded at least ten times. V gene TRBV20-1 combines with J gene TRBJ2-1, with D perhaps TRBD1 or TRBD2 (5 bases each). The germline V gene has CDR1 DFQATT and CDR2 SNEGSKA (reference sequence). The CDR3 has 15 residues. Trimming cost V 2 bases and J 4 bases, with 15 bases left between them. The CDR3 sequence: CSARKTGTIYNEQFF. Written as DNA, the CDR3 is TGCAGTGCTAGAAAAACCGGGACGATTTACAATGAGCAGTTCTTC.

This clonotype occurred many times. The rearrangement uses TRBV6-1 and TRBJ1-1; D is undetermined. The V end lost 7 bases, the J end lost 1 base, and 10 bases lay between the germline ends. The CDR3 consists of 13 residues. CDR1 MNHNS and CDR2 SASEGT come from the germline V gene. The DNA of the CDR3 is TGTGCCAGCACAATTACCGCGAACACTGAAGCTTTCTTT. It encodes CASTITANTEAFF.

This clonotype has only a few counts. The rearrangement links TRBV5-8 to TRBJ2-3; 10 bases match TRBD2. V was clipped by 0 bases and J by 2 bases; unmatched bases: 3. This CDR3 has 16 amino acids. The germline V gene has CDR1 SGHTS and CDR2 YDEGEE. The CDR3 sequence is CASSLAGLAVTDTQYF. The DNA for the CDR3 is TGTGCCAGCAGCTTGGCCGGACTAGCGGTCACAGATACGCAGTATTTT. The full variable domain, in which reference TRBV5-8 and TRBJ2-3 provide the parts outside the CDR3, is EAGVTQSPTHLIKTRGQQATLRCSPISGHTSVYWYQQALGLGLQFLLWYDEGEERNRGNFPPRFSGRQFPNYSSELNVNALELEDSALYLCASSLAGLAVTDTQYFGPGTRLTVL.

This clonotype was observed many times. This chain connects TRBV29-1 to TRBJ1-1; D might be TRBD1 (5 bases). The V gene lost 4 bases and the J gene lost 4 bases, with 19 bases spanning the gap. Germline V gives CDR1 SQVTM, CDR2 ANQGSEA. The CDR3 runs 15 residues. The CDR3 DNA reads as TGCAGCGTTGGGGTAGGGGCATCAAAGGTCACTGAAGCTTTCTTT. The encoded protein is CSVGVGASKVTEAFF.

Ten or more counts support this clonotype. This chain connects TRBV2 to TRBJ2-1; TRBD2 is a possible D gene (8 bases). This CDR3 is built from 14 residues. Germline CDR1 reads SNHLY; CDR2 reads FYNNEI. The germline V and J ends were trimmed by 7 bases and 10 bases, with 20 bases remaining between them. CDR3 DNA sequence: TGTGCCAGCAAAAAGCGGGAGCAGGGGGGGGAGCAGTTCTTC. Its translation: CASKKREQGGEQFF.

This clonotype was observed a few times. This chain connects TRBV29-1 to TRBJ1-4, with TRBD1 as a possible D gene (5 bases). This CDR3 has 16 amino acids. Trimming took off 0 bases at V and 0 bases at J, with 11 bases between the two ends. Per germline, CDR1 SQVTM and CDR2 ANQGSEA. CDR3: CSVEDGTSATNEKLFF. The DNA of the CDR3 is TGCAGCGTTGAAGATGGGACGTCGGCAACTAATGAAAAACTGTTTTTT. Complete variable domain (other parts from reference TRBV29-1 and TRBJ1-4): SAVISQKPSRDICQRGTSLTIQCQVDSQVTMMFWYRQQPGQSLTLIATANQGSEATYESGFVIDKFPISRPNLTFSTLTVSNMSPEDSSIYLCSVEDGTSATNEKLFFGSGTQLSVL.

This clonotype was observed many times. The rearrangement links TRBV29-1 to TRBJ2-3; D is possibly TRBD1 or TRBD2 (5 bases each). V was clipped by 3 bases and J by 0 bases, with 7 bases between them. The CDR3 covers 13 residues. Per germline, CDR1 SQVTM and CDR2 ANQGSEA. The CDR3 DNA reads TGCAGCGTTGACGAGGGGAGCACAGATACGCAGTATTTT. It translates to CSVDEGSTDTQYF.

There are many counts of this clonotype. A much larger clone lies one base from this, so it may be a read error. The gene calls are TRBV3-1 and TRBJ1-1; D is uncertain. The CDR3 is 13 residues long. Germline values: CDR1 LGHDT, CDR2 YNNKEL (reference sequence). The CDR3 DNA reads TGTGCCAGCAGCCAAGCGGTGAACACTGAAGCTCTCTTT. It encodes CASSQAVNTEALF.

This clonotype has at least ten counts. The V and J genes are TRBV18 and TRBJ2-1, with TRBD1 matching over 9 bases. The CDR3 is made up of 17 amino acids. Germline values: CDR1 KGHSH, CDR2 LQKENI. Trimming removed 3 bases from V and 7 bases from J; junction bases left unmatched: 13. The CDR3 DNA is TGTGCCAGCTCACCGATAACCAAGGGACAGGGTCGAAATGAGCAGTTCTTC. Translation gives CASSPITKGQGRNEQFF.

This clonotype occurred many times. V gene TRBV20-1 combines with J gene TRBJ1-5; tentatively, D is TRBD1 (5 bases). The germline V and J ends were trimmed by 4 bases and 4 bases, with 11 bases remaining between them. Germline CDR1 is DFQATT and CDR2 is SNEGSKA (reference sequence). The CDR3 length is 13 residues. The CDR3 coding sequence is TGCAGTGCTAACCGGGGCTTAAATCAGCCCCAGCATTTT. Protein product: CSANRGLNQPQHF.

V usage is TRBV4-2 and J usage is TRBJ2-1, with 7 nucleotides matching TRBD2. Germline V gives CDR1 LGHNA, CDR2 YNFKEQ. The CDR3 covers 15 residues. Losses at the gene ends were 1 base for V and 7 bases for J; bases not matched to a gene: 7. CDR3 protein: CASSQVGGGVNEQFF. DNA of the CDR3: TGTGCCAGCAGCCAAGTTGGTGGGGGGGTTAATGAGCAGTTCTTC.

The CDR3 is CASSVNVGYEQYF. The CDR3 DNA reads as TGTGCCAGCAGCGTAAACGTGGGCTACGAGCAGTACTTC. This chain links TRBV9 with TRBJ2-7; D is undetermined. The CDR3 totals 13 residues. The germline CDR1 and CDR2 sequences are SGDLS and YYNGEE. V was cut by 1 base and J by 3 bases, with 8 bases left in between.

This clonotype has a handful of counts. The genes are TRBV29-1 and TRBJ2-7; 9 nucleotides line up with TRBD2. Germline-derived CDR1 and CDR2 are SQVTM and ANQGSEA. Losses at the gene ends were 5 bases for V and 7 bases for J; bases not matched to a gene: 6. The CDR3 sequence is 12 residues long. The CDR3 region is CSVLAGLREQYF. CDR3 DNA sequence: TGCAGCGTTCTAGCGGGGTTACGGGAGCAGTACTTC.

CDR3: CASSVTGSDTEAFF. The CDR3 coding sequence is TGTGCCAGCAGTGTAACAGGGTCGGACACTGAAGCTTTCTTT. This sequence joins TRBV6-4 and TRBJ1-1, with TRBD1 as a possible D gene (6 bases). CDR1 MRHNA and CDR2 SNTAGT come from the germline V gene. The V end was cut by 4 bases, the J end by 3 bases, with 12 bases between. This CDR3 spans 14 amino acids.

This clonotype occurred a few times. This chain joins TRBV19 and TRBJ1-4, with TRBD1 matching 11 bases. This CDR3 is built from 15 residues. Germline V lookup: CDR1 LNHDA, CDR2 SQIVND (reference sequence). V shed 8 bases and J 7 bases; nucleotides not matched to a gene: 9. CDR3 amino acids: CASSPGQGGVEKLFF. Written as DNA, the CDR3 is TGTGCCAGTTCTCCGGGACAGGGGGGCGTTGAAAAACTGTTTTTT.

The rearrangement links TRBV20-1 to TRBJ2-1; perhaps D is TRBD1 or TRBD2 (5 bases each). This CDR3 spans 16 amino acids. Germline V gene data show CDR1 as DFQATT and CDR2 as SNEGSKA (reference sequence). V was pared by 0 bases and J by 8 bases, with 20 bases between. The DNA for the CDR3 is TGCAGTGCTAGAGATCTTCGGGACGGGATTTTTCATGAGCAGTTCTTC. This gives the protein CSARDLRDGIFHEQFF.

This clonotype was detected ten times or more. The chain's CDR3 is CASSLQSASNQPQHF. The DNA for the CDR3 is TGTGCCAGCAGTTTGCAGTCAGCTAGCAATCAGCCCCAGCATTTT. This rearrangement joins TRBV12-3 or TRBV12-4 to TRBJ1-5; D gene uncertain. The V and J ends lost 3 bases and 0 bases respectively, with 9 bases between them. This CDR3 contains 15 residues.

This clonotype came up many times. The V and J genes are TRBV11-2 and TRBJ1-2; 10 bases are a match to TRBD1. Germline lookup yields CDR1 SGHAT and CDR2 FQNNGV. This CDR3 contains 16 residues. The ends lost 6 bases at V and 3 bases at J; junction bases unmatched: 10. The CDR3 DNA follows: TGTGCCAGCAGGCGAATCCGGGACAGGGGTCACTATGGCTACACCTTC. It specifies CASRRIRDRGHYGYTF.

This clonotype was recorded many times. The rearrangement uses TRBV18 and TRBJ1-2; the D is unclear. Germline values: CDR1 KGHSH, CDR2 LQKENI. The CDR3 is 14 residues long. V gave up 8 bases and J gave up 0 bases, with 13 bases separating them. The CDR3, as DNA: TGTGCCAGCCTCGGCACCTCAGCTAACTATGGCTACACCTTC. Its translation is CASLGTSANYGYTF.